This entry lists 18 T cell receptor beta chains sequenced from one sample in a study of shared clonotypes between healthy human individuals. Repertoires were generated with immunoSEQ multiplex PCR, while TCRdb's copy carries only in-frame clones and drops some. Among roughly 1,500,000 clones listed, 98% to 99% were seen once. The sequencing sample was made of naive CD4+ T cells sorted from blood. Subset given: CD45RA+ positively selected. Receptors were obtained from a man aged 25 to 45 in good health.

The chain employs TRBV28 and TRBJ2-2; D remains ambiguous. CDR1 MDHEN and CDR2 SYDVKM come from the germline V gene. The CDR3 covers 11 residues. V was shortened by 9 bases and J by 5 bases, with 7 bases between the two germline ends. The CDR3 nucleotides read TGTGCCAGAACCATAACCGGGGAGCTGTTTTTT. It codes for CARTITGELFF.

The chain joins TRBV7-9 to TRBJ1-5; TRBD1 matches at 7 bases. Trimming at V came to 5 bases and at J to 0 bases, leaving 1 base not matched to a gene. Per germline, CDR1 SEHNR and CDR2 FQNEAQ (reference sequence). The CDR3 has 14 residues. CDR3 protein: CASSQGVSNQPQHF. CDR3 DNA: TGTGCCAGCAGCCAGGGGGTTAGCAATCAGCCCCAGCATTTT.

The rearrangement joins TRBV9 to TRBJ2-1, with D uncertain. Per germline, CDR1 SGDLS and CDR2 YYNGEE. V shed 4 bases and J shed 10 bases, with 18 bases lying between them. This CDR3 has 14 amino acids. DNA of the CDR3: TGTGCCAGCAGCCCCCTGGCCGGCTTTCGGGAGCAGTTCTTC. Protein sequence: CASSPLAGFREQFF.

The V call is TRBV29-1, the J call TRBJ2-3, with D maybe TRBD2 (5 bases). The CDR3 spans 13 residues. The ends were cut back, 6 bases at V and 5 bases at J, with 15 bases in the middle. Germline CDR1 and CDR2: SQVTM and ANQGSEA. The CDR3 loop is CSVESGRGDTQYF. The CDR3 region has the DNA TGCAGCGTGGAAAGTGGTCGGGGAGATACGCAGTATTTT.

The V call is TRBV19, the J call TRBJ2-7, with D possibly TRBD2 on 6 matching bases. V was clipped by 5 bases and J by 2 bases, with 16 bases between them. CDR3 length: 15 amino acids. Germline values: CDR1 LNHDA, CDR2 SQIVND (reference sequence). The CDR3 DNA reads as TGTGCCAGTAGTGTTGCCGGGACTGAAACCTACGAGCAGTACTTC. Encoded protein: CASSVAGTETYEQYF.

The CDR3 here is CASSPSGQGRISDTQYF. CDR3 sequence (DNA): TGTGCCAGCAGTCCCTCAGGACAGGGAAGGATTTCAGATACGCAGTATTTT. The genes are TRBV28 and TRBJ2-3; 8 bases agree with TRBD1. The germline V gene has CDR1 MDHEN and CDR2 SYDVKM. V lost 5 bases, J lost 4 bases, and 14 bases stayed unmatched. The CDR3 runs to 17 residues.

V gene TRBV19 combines with J gene TRBJ2-2; the match to TRBD1 covers 10 bases. CDR1 is LNHDA, CDR2 SQIVND, per germline (reference sequence). CDR3 length: 16 amino acids. V shed 4 bases and J 0 bases; nucleotides not matched to a gene: 2. CDR3 DNA: TGTGCCAGTAGTACCGGACAGGGGGCGAACACCGGGGAGCTGTTTTTT. This sequence encodes CASSTGQGANTGELFF.

On this clone itself: Other DNA variants within this sample encode the same CDR3. This sequence joins TRBV7-2 and TRBJ1-3; D gene ambiguous. Between the trimmed V and J ends, which lost 1 base and 3 bases, there was a span of 4 bases. Germline V gives CDR1 SGHTA, CDR2 FQGNSA. CDR3 length equals 13 residues. The CDR3 DNA reads TGTGCCAGCAGCTTAGTTGGTGGAAACACCATATATTTT. Encoded protein: CASSLVGGNTIYF.

The chain recombines TRBV28 with TRBJ1-5; D is uncertain. The germline CDR1 and CDR2 sequences are MDHEN and SYDVKM. V gave up 5 bases and J gave up 5 bases, with 4 bases separating them. The CDR3 has 11 amino acids. The CDR3 DNA reads as TGTGCCAGCAGTATTTATCAGCCCCAGCATTTT. Protein product: CASSIYQPQHF.

This clone was recorded once. The rearrangement joins TRBV28 to TRBJ2-4; D perhaps matches TRBD1 (6 bases). Germline CDR1 and CDR2: MDHEN and SYDVKM. V was pared by 6 bases and J by 7 bases, with 25 bases between. This CDR3 comprises 17 residues. The CDR3 sequence: CASSEIRGWEKSNIQYF. The CDR3 nucleotides are TGTGCCAGCAGCGAAATCAGGGGTTGGGAAAAGAGTAACATTCAGTACTTC. The full variable domain, completed using reference TRBV28 and TRBJ2-4, is DVKVTQSSRYLVKRTGEKVFLECVQDMDHENMFWYRQDPGLGLRLIYFSYDVKMKEKGDIPEGYSVSREKKERFSLILESASTNQTSMYLCASSEIRGWEKSNIQYFGAGTRLSVL.

The chain links TRBV9 to TRBJ2-3, with D possibly matching TRBD1 (6 bases). CDR1 and CDR2 from the germline V gene are SGDLS and YYNGEE. The length of the CDR3 is 13 residues. V was clipped by 5 bases and J by 6 bases, with 13 bases between them. CDR3: CASSRTVPDTQYF. The CDR3 bases are TGTGCCAGCAGTCGGACAGTCCCGGATACGCAGTATTTT. The full variable domain, its missing parts supplied by reference TRBV9 and TRBJ2-3, is DSGVTQTPKHLITATGQRVTLRCSPRSGDLSVYWYQQSLDQGLQFLIQYYNGEERAKGNILERFSAQQFPDLHSELNLSSLELGDSALYFCASSRTVPDTQYFGPGTRLTVL.

The chain joins TRBV28 to TRBJ1-2; TRBD1 aligns across 9 bases. The germline CDR1 and CDR2 sequences are MDHEN and SYDVKM. The CDR3 has 14 residues. With 6 bases clipped from V and 3 bases from J, the junction kept 5 bases outside the gene matches. The CDR3 DNA sequence: TGTGCCAGCAGGTCCGGGACAGGGCACTATGGCTACACCTTC. It encodes CASRSGTGHYGYTF.

The V and J genes are TRBV5-5 and TRBJ2-7; either TRBD1 or TRBD2 may fit D (5 bases each). V lost 4 bases to trimming and J lost 2 bases, with 13 bases between them. This CDR3 comprises 14 residues. In germline, CDR1 is SGHKS, CDR2 YYEKEE (reference sequence). CDR3 DNA: TGTGCCAGCAGCCCGGGGCTAAGCACCTACGAGCAGTACTTC. Its protein is CASSPGLSTYEQYF.

This chain uses TRBV5-1 with TRBJ2-5; D ambiguous. Germline lookup yields CDR1 SGHRS and CDR2 YFSETQ. The CDR3 has 15 amino acids. Trimming left V 0 bases short and J 1 base short, with 10 bases between. The CDR3 loop is CASSLGLLAQETQYF. CDR3 coding DNA: TGCGCCAGCAGCTTGGGGCTCCTGGCCCAAGAGACCCAGTACTTC.

The V call is TRBV10-3, the J call TRBJ1-5; tentative D call: TRBD1 (6 bases). Germline V gene sequence: CDR1 ENHRY, CDR2 SYGVKD. V was trimmed by 0 bases and J by 2 bases, leaving 8 bases between them. The CDR3 is made up of 15 amino acids. In DNA form, the CDR3 reads TGTGCCATCAGTGAGTCGCCAGGGGGCAATCAGCCCCAGCATTTT. Its translation: CAISESPGGNQPQHF.

The J gene is TRBJ2-7, the V gene TRBV7-9; TRBD1 agrees at 10 bases. Trimming cost V 5 bases and J 7 bases; bases outside gene matches: 11. Germline V lookup: CDR1 SEHNR, CDR2 FQNEAQ (reference sequence). CDR3 length: 15 residues. The CDR3 DNA reads as TGTGCCAGCAGCCCCCGACAGGGGGCGCGGGAAGAGCAGTACTTC. Its protein product is CASSPRQGAREEQYF. Full variable domain (rest looked up from reference TRBV7-9 and TRBJ2-7): DTGVSQNPRHKITKRGQNVTFRCDPISEHNRLYWYRQTLGQGPEFLTYFQNEAQLEKSRLLSDRFSAERPKGSFSTLEIQRTEQGDSAMYLCASSPRQGAREEQYFGPGTRLTVT.

The CDR3 loop is CASRDLSSTQYF. CDR3 in DNA: TGTGCCAGTAGGGATTTGTCTAGTACGCAGTATTTT. The V gene is TRBV19, the J gene TRBJ2-3; D ambiguous. Trimming removed 6 bases at V and 8 bases at J, with 12 bases between. Germline V CDR1 and CDR2: LNHDA, SQIVND (reference sequence). This CDR3 is 12 amino acids long.

The CDR3 sequence: CASSLGPQGETDTQYF. The CDR3 DNA reads as TGCGCCAGCAGCTTGGGTCCACAGGGGGAGACAGATACGCAGTATTTT. The genes are TRBV5-1 and TRBJ2-3; 8 bases agree with TRBD1. The CDR3 spans 16 residues. Trimming at V came to 0 bases and at J to 3 bases, leaving 6 bases not matched to a gene. Germline V gene data show CDR1 as SGHRS and CDR2 as YFSETQ.